The sequence of this T cell receptor (beta chain) was determined in a study of cytomegalovirus exposure and HLA in healthy donors (dated by TCRdb to about 2017). Regarding the study in general: An earlier analysis of several hundred of the donors reported approximately 260 Gb of sequence data and 90 million to 120 million unique TCR beta sequences obtained from some 200 million T cells. Roughly 310 gigabases of sequencing data and approximately 85 million unique TCR sequences were included in an early release covering 500 to 750 HLA-typed donors. Of the 300 to 500 genotyped donors, 65% to 90% were placed in the genetic ancestry cluster associated with self-reported Caucasian donors. The study aimed to test whether cataloging public T cell receptors could reveal signatures of past pathogen exposure. The T cell repertoires of around 670 subjects were profiled by immunosequencing and related to cytomegalovirus serostatus. Besides the first cohort of roughly 640 subjects, a separate validation cohort made up of 95 to 150 different subjects was used. To predict cytomegalovirus infection status, the study combined high-throughput TCR immunosequencing, statistical association of individual TCRs with disease status, and machine learning. To study patterns of TCR occurrence, a later analysis re-analyzed previously published TCR beta repertoires from under 750 donors and added high-resolution HLA genotyping. The later analysis used no new phenotypic data to find candidate immune exposures, relying instead on TCR beta sequences and their occurrence across donors. In an earlier analysis of roughly 580 of the donors, high-throughput TCR beta sequencing was used to judge whether each TCR beta V gene segment behaved as functional or pseudogenic. Donor age, sex, ethnicity and CMV serostatus were compiled together with the repertoire data. A later genetic analysis took genome-wide SNP genotypes for about 55% of the 666 donors and used that subset as a discovery cohort. All discovery cohort repertoires had been generated on a single sequencing platform. HLA typing covered class I and class II loci at four-digit resolution. Typing coverage differed by locus: A, B, C, DRB1 and DQB1 were typed in roughly 620-640 donors, DQA1 in about 550, DPA1 in approximately 610, and DPB1 in around 440. Because of strong linkage in the cohort, roughly five DR-DQ haplotypes were treated as single units for association and clustering. Among around 400 genotyped donors of the cohort, an average of approximately 200,000 unique TCR beta nucleotide sequences was sequenced per donor, of which roughly 17% were non-productive.

The investigation overall reported the following: Presence/absence analyses assumed roughly uniform sequencing depth across donors, an assumption that may not hold. The authors suggested that the approach could potentially be generalized to other disease states and immunological phenotypes. V-gene and J-gene trimming of TCR beta chains was associated with a missense DCLRE1C variant in a later genetic analysis, and the association was replicated in an independent cohort. In a later analysis, around 15,000 TCR beta sequences were associated with specific HLA alleles at a false discovery rate of 0.05. In a later analysis, TCR association rates were found to vary across HLA loci, with the most associated TCRs seen for DRB1 alleles and the fewest for HLA-C alleles. In vitro tests confirmed that three of the cytomegalovirus-associated TCR beta chains recognize cytomegalovirus antigens. When HLA alleles, especially DR and DQ, strongly co-occurred, TCR associations were difficult to assign to individual alleles. A later analysis reported that several top co-occurrence clusters appeared linked to parvovirus B19, influenza, CMV and Epstein-Barr virus. In this cohort, only TCR beta chains were sequenced, and detectable features were limited by the absence of alpha or paired-chain data. The only immune exposure information available for the cohort was CMV serostatus. A further reported finding was that TCR beta sequences accurately predicted the HLA-A and HLA-B alleles for most subjects in the first cohort. The earlier analysis of fewer than 750 of the donors excluded some 15 rarely observed V segments, including chromosome 9 orphons, because counts were too low. In a later analysis, HLA-associated TCR beta chains showed more clonal expansion and lower generation probabilities than non-associated chains that were equally common. Correlated functional status among segregating V segments might reflect linkage disequilibrium, but an unknown experimental factor could not be ruled out. Some IMGT-functional V segments, including TRBV6-2 and TRBV6-3, could not be told apart with the 87-base-pair reads, so those segments were excluded. In both the original and validation cohorts, the classifier was reported to diagnose cytomegalovirus status with high specificity and sensitivity. Most TCR sequences were seen in very few donors, while some public TCRs were found in many individuals. A total of 164 TCR beta chains were listed by the study as associated with cytomegalovirus. A cluster of highly shared sequence variants was judged likely to represent a technical artifact of the sequencing pipeline. In an earlier analysis of about 540 of the donors, most TCR beta V segments were observed in productive rearrangements about 87% or about 30% of the time, broadly matching IMGT annotations. In a later genetic analysis, fewer N-insertions in productive TCRs were reported among donors in an Asian-associated ancestry cluster than the roughly 700-donor mean. Because HLA typing was unavailable for some donors at each locus, only the typed subset was used in association tests. In a later analysis, most CMV-associated TCR beta chains were found to appear HLA-restricted, with HLA associations seemingly driven largely by CMV exposure.

To prepare the library, the immunoSEQ multiplex PCR assay was applied. The multiplex PCR relied on a mix of 60 forward primers for TCR Vbeta segments and 13 reverse primers for TCR Jbeta segments. Amplification of the CDR3 region of rearranged TCR beta genes was performed with a multiplex PCR assay on genomic DNA. The amplified TCR beta libraries were sequenced on the Illumina HiSeq System as 87-base-pair reads. As for the original processing: Across the roughly 670 repertoires, a later analysis counted tens of millions of unique TCR beta chains, 9 million to 14 million of which were shared by at least two donors. Raw reads were error-corrected and collapsed into unique sequences by a nearest-neighbor algorithm in which closely related sequences were merged to remove PCR and sequencing errors. V, D and J gene segments were assigned by aligning CDR3 sequences to IMGT reference sequences. For a sequence to be retained, a match of at least six nucleotides to both a V gene segment and a J gene segment was required. Rearrangements were called productive when the CDR3 lacked stop codons and stayed in frame with V and J; all others were non-productive. Following IMGT convention, CDR3 was defined as the stretch from the second conserved V-encoded cysteine up to the conserved J-encoded phenylalanine. Sequences without an unambiguous match to a single V gene segment were excluded from the earlier analysis of approximately 560 of the donors. In an earlier analysis of a few hundred of the donors, a V segment was called functional when productive rearrangements were above 56.7%, and segregating when the standard deviation between donors exceeded 5%. To diagnose cytomegalovirus status from the catalog of TCR beta chain sequences, a statistical classification framework was built. In a later analysis, TCR nucleotide sequences were compared against IMGT/GENE-DB human TR gene sequences so that V and J genes could be assigned. A later analysis assigned CDR3 sequences and most-parsimonious VDJ recombination scenarios with the TCRdist pipeline. A later analysis defined each TCR beta chain by its CDR3 amino acid sequence plus V-gene family, and excluded reads lacking a unique V-gene family. To address suspected cross-contamination and a sequencing artifact, a later analysis removed several hundred highly shared, low-generation-probability nucleotide sequences. In a later analysis, a clonal expansion index was calculated for each public chain from normalized within-repertoire ranks of inferred template counts. Generation probabilities in a later analysis came from a VDJ recombination model fitted to out-of-frame rearrangements, and those results were checked against IGoR. In a later analysis, TCR-TCR, TCR-HLA and TCR-CMV co-occurrence was scored with hypergeometric tests, and a repertoire-size bias correction was applied to TCR pairs. False discovery rates were estimated in a later analysis by permuting HLA or CMV assignments 20 times. A later analysis grouped co-occurring TCRs with DBSCAN, adding TCRdist sequence similarity when clustering within HLA-allele-positive subsets. Repertoires with fewer than 30,000 or more than 120,000 public chains were left out of co-occurrence clustering, as were a handful of repertoires with anomalous nucleotide sharing. TCRdb's version of the immuneACCESS table is confined to in-frame rearrangements and falls short of the full clone set. An unresolved V gene accounts for under half of the shortfall where checked; the remainder is of unknown origin. For V, J and clone size, that table is used; D and trimming come from the DNA. The sample table lists 70,000 or so clones, 80% to 90% of them with a count of one. About 12% of the sample is taken by the ten largest.

The cohort was made up of roughly 670 healthy bone marrow donors. At the time of sampling, all cohort members were nominally healthy, though unrecorded immune exposures were likely present. The donor tested CMV seropositive and was one of the 289 seropositive cohort members. Every donor gave a peripheral blood sample, and the peripheral blood mononuclear cells from that sample were used for TCR beta sequencing. Genomic DNA was extracted from the blood cell samples with the Qiagen DNeasy Blood Extraction Kit. This clone was found a few times. Its target antigen remains unknown. The record has no base qualities; no much larger clone is one base away. From its cysteine to its phenylalanine, the CDR3 spans 15 amino acids. The kept DNA is CDR3 alone, 45 bases in frame from the first base. Looking up the germline V gene yields CDR1 SGHTA and CDR2 FQGNSA. V is pruned by 5 bases and J by 4 bases, leaving 7 bases of the junction without a gene match.

Sequencing was performed on PBMCs. This TCR was sampled from a woman younger than 45 in good health and CMV-seropositive. The chain employs TRBV7-2 and TRBJ1-4, with TRBD1 matching 7 junction bases. The bases are TGTGCCAGCAGCCCTCCGGGACAGATTAATGAAAAACTGTTTTTT. Its protein reads: CASSPPGQINEKLFF. Beyond the CDR3, the reference TRBV7-2 and TRBJ1-4 genes provide the residues; the full variable domain reads: GAGVSQSPSNKVTEKGKDVELRCDPISGHTALYWYRQSLGQGLEFLIYFQGNSAPDKSGLPSDRFSAERTGGSVSTLTIQRTQQEDSAVYLCASSPPGQINEKLFFGSGTQLSVL.